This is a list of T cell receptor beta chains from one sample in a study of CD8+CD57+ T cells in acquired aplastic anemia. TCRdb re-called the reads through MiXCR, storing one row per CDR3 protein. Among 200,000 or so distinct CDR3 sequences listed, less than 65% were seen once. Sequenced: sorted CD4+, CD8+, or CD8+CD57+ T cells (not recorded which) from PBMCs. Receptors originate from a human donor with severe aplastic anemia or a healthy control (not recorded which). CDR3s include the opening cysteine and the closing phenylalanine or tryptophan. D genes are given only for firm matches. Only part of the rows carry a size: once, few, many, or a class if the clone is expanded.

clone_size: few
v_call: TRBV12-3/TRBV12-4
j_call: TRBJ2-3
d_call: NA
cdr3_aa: CAIRLVGADTQYF
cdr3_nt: TGTGCCATCCGACTAGTGGGTGCAGATACGCAGTATTTT

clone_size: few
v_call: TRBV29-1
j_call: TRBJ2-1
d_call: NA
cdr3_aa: CSVVENHEQFF
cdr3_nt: TGCAGCGTTGTCGAAAATCATGAGCAGTTCTTC

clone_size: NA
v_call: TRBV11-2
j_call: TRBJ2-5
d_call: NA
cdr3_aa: CASSPRTGVQETQYF
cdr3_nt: TGTGCCAGCAGCCCAAGAACAGGCGTACAAGAGACCCAGTACTTC

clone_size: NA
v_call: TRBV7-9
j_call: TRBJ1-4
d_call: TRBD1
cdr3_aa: CASSPEDRGRGKLFF
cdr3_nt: TGTGCCAGCAGCCCGGAAGACAGGGGGCGCGGGAAACTGTTTTTT

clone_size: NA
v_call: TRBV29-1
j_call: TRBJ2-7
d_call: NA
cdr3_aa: CSVEGLTLEQYF
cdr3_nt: TGCAGCGTTGAAGGCCTGACCCTGGAGCAGTACTTC

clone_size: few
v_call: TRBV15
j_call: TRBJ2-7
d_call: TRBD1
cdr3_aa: CATSRDKAGTVYEQYF
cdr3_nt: TGTGCCACCAGCAGAGATAAGGCCGGGACAGTCTACGAGCAGTACTTC

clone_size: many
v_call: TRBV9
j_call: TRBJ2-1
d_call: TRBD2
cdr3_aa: CASSAGLADNEQFF
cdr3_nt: TGTGCCAGCAGCGCCGGACTAGCCGACAATGAGCAGTTCTTC

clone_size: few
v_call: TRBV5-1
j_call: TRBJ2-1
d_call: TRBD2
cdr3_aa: CASSVLAGRTNEQFF
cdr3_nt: TGCGCCAGCAGCGTTTTAGCGGGGCGAACTAATGAGCAGTTCTTC

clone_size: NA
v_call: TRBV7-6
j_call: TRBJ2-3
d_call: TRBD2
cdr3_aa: CASSLAGNTDTQYF
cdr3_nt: TGTGCCAGCAGCCTAGCGGGGAACACAGATACGCAGTATTTT

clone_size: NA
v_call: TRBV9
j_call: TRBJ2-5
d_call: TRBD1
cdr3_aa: CASSVGGRGNQETQYF
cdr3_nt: TGTGCCAGCAGCGTAGGGGGCAGGGGGAATCAAGAGACCCAGTACTTC

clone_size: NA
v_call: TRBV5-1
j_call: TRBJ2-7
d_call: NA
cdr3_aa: CASSLAGMDEQYF
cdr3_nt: TGCGCCAGCAGCTTGGCTGGAATGGACGAGCAGTACTTC

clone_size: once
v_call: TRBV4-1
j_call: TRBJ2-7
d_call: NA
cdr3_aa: CASSQDGTSSSYEQYF
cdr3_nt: TGCGCCAGCAGCCAAGATGGCACGTCGAGCTCCTACGAGCAGTACTTC

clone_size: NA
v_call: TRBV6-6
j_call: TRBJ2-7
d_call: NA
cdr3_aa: CASNSPGLTYEQYF
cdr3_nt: TGTGCCAGCAACAGTCCGGGCCTCACCTACGAGCAGTACTTC

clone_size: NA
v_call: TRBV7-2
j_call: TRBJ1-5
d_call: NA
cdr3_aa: CASSLGAGFGNQPQHF
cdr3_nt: TGTGCCAGCAGCTTAGGAGCGGGGTTTGGCAATCAGCCCCAGCATTTT

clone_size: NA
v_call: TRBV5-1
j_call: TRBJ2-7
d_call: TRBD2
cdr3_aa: CASTLGAGGSYEQYF
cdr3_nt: TGCGCCAGCACCCTTGGGGCGGGAGGCTCCTACGAGCAGTACTTC

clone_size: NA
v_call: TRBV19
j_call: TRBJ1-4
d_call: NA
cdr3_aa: CARDRPIEDEKLFF
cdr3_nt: TGTGCCAGGGATAGGCCAATTGAGGATGAAAAACTGTTTTTT

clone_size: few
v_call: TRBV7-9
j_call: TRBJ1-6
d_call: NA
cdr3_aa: CASSLQVSPLHF
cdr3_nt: TGTGCCAGCAGCTTACAGGTTTCACCCCTCCACTTT

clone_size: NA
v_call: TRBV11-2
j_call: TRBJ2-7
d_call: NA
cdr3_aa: CASSSNRDEQYF
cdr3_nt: TGTGCCAGCAGCTCTAACCGGGACGAGCAGTACTTC

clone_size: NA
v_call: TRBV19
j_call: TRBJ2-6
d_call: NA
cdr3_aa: CASSIGFLSGANVLTF
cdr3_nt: TGTGCCAGTAGCATCGGGTTCCTCTCTGGGGCCAACGTCCTGACTTTC

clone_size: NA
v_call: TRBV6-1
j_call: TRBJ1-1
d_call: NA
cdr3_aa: CASSYGRDGTEAFF
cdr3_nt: TGTGCCAGCAGTTACGGCAGGGACGGCACTGAAGCTTTCTTT

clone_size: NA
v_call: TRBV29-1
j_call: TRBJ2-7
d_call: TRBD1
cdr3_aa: CSVQTGGAYEQYF
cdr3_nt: TGCAGCGTTCAGACAGGGGGCGCGTACGAGCAGTACTTC

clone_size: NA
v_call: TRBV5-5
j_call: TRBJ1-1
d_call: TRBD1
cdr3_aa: CASSRSVGDSPTEAFF
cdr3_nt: TGTGCCAGCAGCAGGAGCGTAGGGGACAGTCCCACTGAAGCTTTCTTT

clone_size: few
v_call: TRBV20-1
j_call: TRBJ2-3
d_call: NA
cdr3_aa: CSAAQVADTQYF
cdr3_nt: TGCAGTGCGGCTCAGGTAGCAGATACGCAGTATTTT

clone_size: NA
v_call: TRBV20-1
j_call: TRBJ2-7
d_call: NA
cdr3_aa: CSAAAGTYEQYF
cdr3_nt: TGCAGTGCCGCCGCTGGGACCTACGAGCAGTACTTC

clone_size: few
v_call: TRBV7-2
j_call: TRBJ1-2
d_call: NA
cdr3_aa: CASSQGGGRLIGYTF
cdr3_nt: TGTGCCAGCAGCCAGGGCGGGGGCAGACTCATTGGCTACACCTTC

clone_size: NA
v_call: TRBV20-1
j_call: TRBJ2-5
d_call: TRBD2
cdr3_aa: CSARGGSGRPSQETQYF
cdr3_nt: TGCAGTGCTCGTGGGGGGAGCGGGAGGCCGTCCCAAGAGACCCAGTACTTC

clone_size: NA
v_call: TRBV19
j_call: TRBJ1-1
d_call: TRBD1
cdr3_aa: CASSIDRGNTEAFF
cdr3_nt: TGTGCCAGTAGTATCGACAGGGGGAACACTGAAGCTTTCTTT

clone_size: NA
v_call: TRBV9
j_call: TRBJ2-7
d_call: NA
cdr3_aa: CASSFQVTDEQYF
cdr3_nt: TGTGCCAGCAGTTTCCAAGTAACGGACGAGCAGTACTTC

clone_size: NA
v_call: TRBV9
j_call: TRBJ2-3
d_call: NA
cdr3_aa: CASSGRGGGTDTQYF
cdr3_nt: TGTGCCAGCAGCGGTAGGGGGGGGGGCACAGATACGCAGTATTTT

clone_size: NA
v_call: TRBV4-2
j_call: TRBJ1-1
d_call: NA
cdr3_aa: CASRGDTEAFF
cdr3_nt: TGTGCCAGCAGAGGGGACACTGAAGCTTTCTTT

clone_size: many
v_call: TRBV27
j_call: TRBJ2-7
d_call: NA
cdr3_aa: CASSWGGREQYF
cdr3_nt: TGTGCCAGCAGTTGGGGGGGCCGCGAGCAGTACTTC

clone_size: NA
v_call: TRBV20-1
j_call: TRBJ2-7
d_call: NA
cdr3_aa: CSARDYAKLGAEQYF
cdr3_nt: TGCAGTGCTAGAGATTATGCTAAGCTAGGGGCCGAGCAGTACTTC

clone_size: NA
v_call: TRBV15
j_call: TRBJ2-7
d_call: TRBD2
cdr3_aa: CATSISGRAREQYF
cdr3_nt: TGTGCCACCTCTATTTCCGGGAGGGCCAGGGAGCAGTACTTC

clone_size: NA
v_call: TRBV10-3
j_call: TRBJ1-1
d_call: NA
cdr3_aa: CASSLGLMNTEAFF
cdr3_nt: TGTGCCAGCAGTTTAGGTCTCATGAACACTGAAGCTTTCTTT

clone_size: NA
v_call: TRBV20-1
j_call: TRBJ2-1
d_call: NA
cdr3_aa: CSARDLWSSYNEQFF
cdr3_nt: TGCAGTGCGCGGGACTTGTGGAGCTCCTACAATGAGCAGTTCTTC

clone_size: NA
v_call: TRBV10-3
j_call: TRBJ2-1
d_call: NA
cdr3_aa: CAIRTGDYNEQFF
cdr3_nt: TGTGCCATCAGGACAGGAGATTACAATGAGCAGTTCTTC

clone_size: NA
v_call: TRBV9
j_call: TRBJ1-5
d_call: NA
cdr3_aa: CASSAAGFSQPQHF
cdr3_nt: TGTGCCAGCAGCGCGGCAGGGTTTAGTCAGCCCCAGCATTTT

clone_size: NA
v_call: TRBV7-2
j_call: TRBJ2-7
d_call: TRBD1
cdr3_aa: CASSFRDRDFDEQYF
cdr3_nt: TGTGCCAGCAGCTTCCGGGACAGGGACTTCGACGAGCAGTACTTC

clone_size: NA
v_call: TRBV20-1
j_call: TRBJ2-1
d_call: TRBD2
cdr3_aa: CSARLAGSNEQFF
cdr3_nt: TGCAGTGCTAGGCTAGCGGGATCCAATGAGCAGTTCTTC

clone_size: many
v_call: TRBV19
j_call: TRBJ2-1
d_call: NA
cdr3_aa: CATEQGNEQFF
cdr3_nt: TGTGCCACCGAGCAGGGAAATGAGCAGTTCTTC

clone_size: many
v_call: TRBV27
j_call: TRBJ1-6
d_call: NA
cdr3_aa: CASSLASSPLHF
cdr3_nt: TGTGCCAGCAGTTTAGCTAGTTCACCCCTCCACTTT

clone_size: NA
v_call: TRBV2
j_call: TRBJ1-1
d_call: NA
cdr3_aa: CASSERALNTEAFF
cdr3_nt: TGTGCCAGCAGTGAGCGGGCCTTGAACACTGAAGCTTTCTTT

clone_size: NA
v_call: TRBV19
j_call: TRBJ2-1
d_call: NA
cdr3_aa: CASSIQGFSSNEQFF
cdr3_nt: TGTGCCAGTAGTATACAGGGATTTTCAAGCAATGAGCAGTTCTTC

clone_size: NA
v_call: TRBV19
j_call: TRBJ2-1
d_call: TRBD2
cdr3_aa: CASGLAGVRNEQFF
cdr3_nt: TGTGCCTCCGGACTAGCGGGAGTTCGCAATGAGCAGTTCTTC

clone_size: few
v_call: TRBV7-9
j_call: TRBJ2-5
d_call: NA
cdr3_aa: CASRTATGTQYF
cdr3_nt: TGTGCCAGCCGGACGGCCACGGGGACCCAGTACTTC

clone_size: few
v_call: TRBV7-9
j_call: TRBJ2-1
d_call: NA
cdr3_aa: CASSQDLASSNYNEQFF
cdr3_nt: TGCGCCAGCAGCCAAGATTTAGCCAGCTCGAACTACAATGAGCAGTTCTTC

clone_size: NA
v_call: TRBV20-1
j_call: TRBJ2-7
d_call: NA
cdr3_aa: CSARELGTTYEQYF
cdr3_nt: TGCAGTGCTAGAGAACTTGGGACCACCTACGAGCAGTACTTC

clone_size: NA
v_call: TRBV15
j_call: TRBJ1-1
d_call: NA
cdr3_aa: CATSRDRRRATEAFF
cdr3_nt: TGTGCCACCAGCAGAGATCGGAGGAGGGCCACTGAAGCTTTCTTT

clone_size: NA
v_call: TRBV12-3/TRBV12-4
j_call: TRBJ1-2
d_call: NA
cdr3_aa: CASSILPERIGYTF
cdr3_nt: TGTGCCAGCAGCATCTTGCCGGAGCGGATTGGCTACACCTTC

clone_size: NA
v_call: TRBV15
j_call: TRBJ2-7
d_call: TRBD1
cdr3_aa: CATVGQGGREQYF
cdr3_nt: TGTGCCACCGTGGGACAGGGAGGACGGGAGCAGTACTTC

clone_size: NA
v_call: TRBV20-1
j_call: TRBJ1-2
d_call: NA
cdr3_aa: CSASREPYGYTF
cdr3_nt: TGCAGTGCTAGCAGGGAGCCCTATGGCTACACCTTC

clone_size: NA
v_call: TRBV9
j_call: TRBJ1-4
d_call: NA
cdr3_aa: CASSVGGSDEKLFF
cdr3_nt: TGTGCCAGCAGCGTAGGAGGGTCGGATGAAAAACTGTTTTTT

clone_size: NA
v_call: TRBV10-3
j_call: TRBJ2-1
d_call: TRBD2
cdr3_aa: CAISELASGRNEQFF
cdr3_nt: TGTGCCATCAGTGAGTTGGCTAGCGGGAGGAATGAGCAGTTCTTC

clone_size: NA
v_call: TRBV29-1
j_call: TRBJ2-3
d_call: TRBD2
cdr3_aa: CSVGLAGGSDTQYF
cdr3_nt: TGCAGCGTTGGTTTAGCGGGAGGCTCAGATACGCAGTATTTT

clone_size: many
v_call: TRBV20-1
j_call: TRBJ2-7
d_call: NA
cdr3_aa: CSARDQGRNTYEQYF
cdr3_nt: TGCAGTGCTAGAGATCAGGGGAGAAATACCTACGAGCAGTACTTC

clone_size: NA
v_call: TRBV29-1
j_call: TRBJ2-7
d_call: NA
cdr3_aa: CSVETSTLYEQYF
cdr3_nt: TGCAGCGTTGAAACAAGTACCCTTTACGAGCAGTACTTC

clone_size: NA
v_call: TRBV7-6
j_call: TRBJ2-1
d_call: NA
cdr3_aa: CASSLDLYNEQFF
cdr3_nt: TGTGCCAGCAGCTTAGACTTATACAATGAGCAGTTCTTC

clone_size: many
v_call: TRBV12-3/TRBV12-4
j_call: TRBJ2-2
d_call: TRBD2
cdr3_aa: CASSLTPGTSSHRELFF
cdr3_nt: TGTGCCAGCAGTTTAACCCCAGGGACTAGCAGTCACCGGGAGCTGTTTTTT

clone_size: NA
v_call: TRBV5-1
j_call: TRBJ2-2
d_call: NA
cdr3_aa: CASSPGTSANTGELFF
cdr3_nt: TGCGCCAGCAGCCCAGGGACATCCGCGAACACCGGGGAGCTGTTTTTT

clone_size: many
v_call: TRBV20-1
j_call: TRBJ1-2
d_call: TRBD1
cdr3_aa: CSAKPMTGGDYGYTF
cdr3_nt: TGCAGTGCTAAACCGATGACAGGGGGCGATTATGGCTACACCTTC